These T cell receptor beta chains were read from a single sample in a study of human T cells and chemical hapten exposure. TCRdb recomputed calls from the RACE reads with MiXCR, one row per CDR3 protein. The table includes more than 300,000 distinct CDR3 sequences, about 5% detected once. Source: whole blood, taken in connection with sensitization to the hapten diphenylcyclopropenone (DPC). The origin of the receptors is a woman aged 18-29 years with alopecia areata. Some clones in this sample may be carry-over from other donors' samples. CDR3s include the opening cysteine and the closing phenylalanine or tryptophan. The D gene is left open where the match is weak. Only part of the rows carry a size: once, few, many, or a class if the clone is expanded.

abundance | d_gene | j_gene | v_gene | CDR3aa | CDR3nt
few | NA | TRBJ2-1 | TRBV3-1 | CASSQAWGGPHEQFF | TGTGCCAGCAGCCAGGCTTGGGGGGGGCCGCATGAGCAGTTCTTC
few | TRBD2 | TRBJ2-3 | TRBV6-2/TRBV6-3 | CASSFLAGGLADTQYF | TGTGCCAGCAGTTTCCTAGCGGGGGGTCTGGCAGATACGCAGTATTTT
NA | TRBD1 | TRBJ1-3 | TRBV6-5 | CASSYSGQAKPSGNTIYF | TGTGCCAGCAGTTACTCAGGACAGGCAAAACCGTCTGGAAACACCATATATTTT
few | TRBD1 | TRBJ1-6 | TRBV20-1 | CSARDTRGPGNSPLHF | TGCAGTGCTAGAGATACGAGGGGGCCGGGAAATTCACCCCTCCACTTT
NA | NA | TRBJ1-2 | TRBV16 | CASSQGTSNYGYTF | TGTGCCAGCAGCCAGGGAACTTCTAACTATGGCTACACCTTC
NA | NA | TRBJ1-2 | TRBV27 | CASSFSTRRTGETNYGYTF | TGTGCCAGCAGTTTTTCCACCCGCCGGACGGGAGAAACTAACTATGGCTACACCTTC
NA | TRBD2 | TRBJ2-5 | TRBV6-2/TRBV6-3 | CASRPGLAGGQETQYF | TGTGCCAGCAGGCCGGGACTAGCGGGGGGACAAGAGACCCAGTACTTC
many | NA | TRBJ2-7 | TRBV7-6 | CASSFHQAPSYEQYF | TGTGCCAGCAGCTTTCATCAGGCTCCCTCCTACGAGCAGTACTTC
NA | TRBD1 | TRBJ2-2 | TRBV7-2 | CASTHYNRGLGTGELFF | TGTGCCAGCACCCATTATAACAGGGGGCTCGGCACCGGGGAGCTGTTTTTT
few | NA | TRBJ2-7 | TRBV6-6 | CASRDRSFYEQYF | TGTGCCAGCAGAGACAGGAGTTTCTACGAGCAGTACTTC
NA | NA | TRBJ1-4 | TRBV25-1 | CASSAHPGRLRANEKLFF | TGTGCCAGCAGTGCCCATCCAGGCAGGTTAAGAGCTAATGAAAAACTGTTTTTT
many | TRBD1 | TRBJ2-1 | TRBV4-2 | CASSQETGGGDEQFF | TGTGCCAGCAGCCAAGAGACAGGGGGCGGCGATGAGCAGTTCTTC
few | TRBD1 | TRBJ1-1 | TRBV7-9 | CASSLVPGTVMNTEAFF | TGTGCCAGCAGCTTAGTTCCAGGGACAGTCATGAACACTGAAGCTTTCTTT
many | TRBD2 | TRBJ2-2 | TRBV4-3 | CASSPGLAGLRGELFF | TGCGCCAGCAGCCCGGGACTAGCGGGGCTGAGGGGGGAGCTGTTTTTT
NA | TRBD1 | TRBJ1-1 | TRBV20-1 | CSARDSLTGGTEAFF | TGCAGTGCTAGAGATTCTCTAACAGGGGGCACTGAAGCTTTCTTT
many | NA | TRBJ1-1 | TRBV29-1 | CSAKTDPNTEAFF | TGCAGCGCCAAGACAGACCCGAACACTGAAGCTTTCTTT
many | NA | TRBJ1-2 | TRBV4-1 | CASSLEEGYGYTF | TGCGCCAGCAGCCTGGAGGAAGGGTATGGCTACACCTTC
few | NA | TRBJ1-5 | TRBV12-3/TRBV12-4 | CASSPAVQGNQPQHF | TGTGCCAGCAGTCCCGCGGTTCAGGGGAATCAGCCCCAGCATTTT
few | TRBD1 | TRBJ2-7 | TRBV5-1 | CASSTMTGDYEQYF | TGCGCCAGCAGCACAATGACAGGGGACTACGAGCAGTACTTC
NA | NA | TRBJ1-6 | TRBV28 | CASRPRRRHIKNNSPLHF | TGTGCCAGCAGACCCCGGAGGAGACACATTAAAAATAATTCACCCCTCCACTTT
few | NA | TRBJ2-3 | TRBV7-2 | CASSLRRVPDTQYF | TGTGCCAGCAGCTTGAGAAGGGTACCAGATACGCAGTATTTT
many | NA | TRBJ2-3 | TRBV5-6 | CASSFISNTQYF | TGTGCCAGCAGCTTTATATCGAATACGCAGTATTTT
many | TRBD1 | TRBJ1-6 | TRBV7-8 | CASSRDREVVNSPLHF | TGTGCCAGCAGCCGAGACAGGGAGGTTGTCAATTCACCCCTCCACTTT
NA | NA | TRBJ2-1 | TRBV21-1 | CASSPLSAGLAGARTYNEQFF | TGTGCCAGCAGCCCACTCAGTGCGGGACTAGCGGGGGCCCGAACCTACAATGAGCAGTTCTTC
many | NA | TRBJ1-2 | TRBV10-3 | CAIGGGNYGYTF | TGTGCCATCGGGGGGGGAAACTATGGCTACACCTTC
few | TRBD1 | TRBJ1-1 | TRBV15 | CATSRVTSGGNTEAFF | TGTGCCACCAGCAGAGTGACTTCAGGGGGCAACACTGAAGCTTTCTTT